This T cell receptor (beta chain) was sequenced for a study of blood T cell repertoires in COVID-19 (dated by TCRdb to between 2020 and 2021). Regarding the research as a whole: Samples from collaborators originated in the United States, Italy and Spain and spanned both the acute and convalescent phases of COVID-19. The material from the prospective study consisted of cDNA or gDNA derived from T cells, B-cell-depleted T cells, or PBMCs. Deeply sampled blood TCRbeta repertoires from subjects exposed to, actively infected with, or recovered from COVID-19 were included in the dataset. The repertoires were released in a freely available public database intended as a resource for research on the immune response to SARS-CoV-2. Samples were obtained from the ongoing ImmuneRACE study (first 160 participants) and from 1,254 subjects provided by 6 global collaborators. The sample metadata nearly always contained a de-identified subject ID, COVID-19 status, age in years and sex. Where available, HLA class I and class II types were obtained from metadata supplied by the sample provider rather than from assay-based typing. The investigation overall reported the following: The amount of clinical and demographic metadata varied by source and participant and was provided uncurated.

The immunoSEQ Assay, a bias-controlled multiplex PCR, was used to amplify TCRbeta CDR3 regions from genomic DNA. Regarding the original processing steps: Nucleated cell counts per sample were estimated from amplification of reference gene primers within the assay. Sequence reads were collapsed and filtered to measure the absolute abundance of every unique TCRbeta CDR3 rearrangement. For each sample, productive Simpson clonality was calculated by taking the square root of Simpson's diversity index across productive rearrangements. As stored in TCRdb, this immuneACCESS dataset retains in-frame rearrangements with V and J assigned. A fraction of the clones does not appear; measured against another copy, unresolved V genes explain less than half of the discrepancy, and the remainder lacks a known reason. That table is the source of V, J and clone size, and D and trimming were worked out from the DNA. A total of under 350,000 clones appear in this sample, 85% to 90% of them only once. About 4.6% of the sample is held by the ten biggest clonotypes.

In regard to this clone: This receptor's antigen is unknown. Within one base of it there is no much larger clone, and no base qualities were kept.

Each collaborating institution followed its own protocols to collect whole blood in K2EDTA tubes. For TCRbeta analysis, collaborators shipped samples as frozen whole blood, isolated PBMCs, or DNA extracted from either of those sample types. The receptor comes from a middle-aged man with acute or convalescent COVID-19. Sequencing was carried out using peripheral blood.

The CDR3 reads as follows: CASSRGDTQYF. In nucleotides, the sequence is TGTGCCAGCAGCCGGGGGGATACGCAGTATTTT. The V gene is TRBV11-3 and the J gene is TRBJ2-3; TRBD2 might be the D gene, on 6 matching bases. Its CDR3 holds 11 amino acids, cysteine through phenylalanine. Of the read, only the CDR3 DNA is kept; its 33 bases are in frame from base 1. From a lookup of the germline V gene, CDR1 and CDR2 are SGHNT and YENEEA. At the junction V is shortened by 5 bases and J by 6 bases, with 6 bases in between.